The TCR beta chain under discussion was sequenced for a study of blood T cells in healthy people across ages. Through a sample-barcoded 5' primer and a J-beta primer mix, a second PCR was run for roughly 6 to 12 cycles. Each cDNA molecule carried a tag from a template-switch adaptor that contained 12 random nucleotides. Each sample yielded at least 3 million CDR3-containing paired-end reads. TCRdb redid the calling of the 5' RACE reads with MiXCR, one entry per CDR3 protein. This sample has 550,000 to 600,000 distinct CDR3 sequences, with 40% to 55% found just once. This TCR was sampled from a man older than 75 in good health. What was sequenced was blood.

The CDR3 reads CASSLVRGIDNEQYF. The DNA of the CDR3 is TGCGCCAGCAGCTTGGTAAGGGGGATTGACAATGAGCAGTACTTC. The rearrangement uses TRBV5-1 and TRBJ2-7; possibly TRBD1 for D (6 bases). Germline lookup yields CDR1 SGHRS and CDR2 YFSETQ. CDR3 length equals 15 residues. With 0 bases removed from V and 7 bases from J, the gap between germline ends came to 17 bases.